This TCR beta chain stems from a study of blood T cell repertoires in COVID-19 (TCRdb year 2020). For the study in its entirety: Samples covering the acute and convalescent phases of COVID-19 were provided by collaborators in the United States, Italy and Spain. The prospective study material was composed of cDNA or gDNA derived from T cells, B-cell-depleted T cells, or PBMCs. Subjects who had been exposed to COVID-19, were actively infected with it, or had recovered from it provided the deeply sampled blood TCRbeta repertoires that made up the dataset. Where available, HLA class I and class II types were taken from metadata supplied by the sample provider and were not determined by assay-based typing. Samples were obtained from the ongoing ImmuneRACE study (first 160 participants) and from over 1,000 subjects provided by 6 global collaborators. Nearly every sample came with metadata listing a de-identified subject ID, COVID-19 status, age in years and sex. The repertoires were released in a freely available public database intended as a resource for research on the immune response to SARS-CoV-2.

Collaborating institutions collected whole blood in K2EDTA tubes following their own protocols. For TCRbeta analysis, collaborators shipped samples as frozen whole blood, isolated PBMCs, or DNA extracted from either of those sample types. TCRbeta CDR3 regions were amplified from genomic DNA using the immunoSEQ Assay, a bias-controlled multiplex PCR. Turning to the authors' computational methods: The number of nucleated cells in each sample was estimated from the amplification of reference gene primers within the assay. To quantify the absolute abundance of each unique TCRbeta CDR3 rearrangement, sequence reads were collapsed and filtered. For each sample, productive Simpson clonality was calculated as the square root of Simpson's diversity index over productive rearrangements. TCRdb's version of the immuneACCESS table is confined to in-frame rearrangements and falls short of the full clone set. An unresolved V gene accounts for under half of the shortfall where checked; the remainder is of unknown origin. Clonal size and the V and J genes are those of that table, whereas D and trimming came from the DNA. The sample yields approximately 190,000 clones; 84% were counted once. The biggest ten clones account for approximately 15% of the sample.

Here is what the overall study found, with its caveats: How much clinical and demographic metadata was included differed by source and by participant, and the metadata was provided uncurated.

Notes on this clone: Its target antigen remains unknown. No much larger clone is present one base from it, and per-base qualities are unavailable.

This TCR was recovered from a man aged 25-45 years with active or convalescent COVID-19. Source material: peripheral blood.

Here the CDR3 is given as CASSLLAGPTYEQYF. The DNA reads as follows: TGTGCCAGCAGCCTACTAGCGGGGCCTACCTACGAGCAGTACTTC. The chain couples TRBV27 to TRBJ2-7, with 10 central nucleotides matching TRBD2. V is pruned by 6 bases and J by 2 bases, leaving 7 bases of the junction without a gene match. The CDR3 goes from the cysteine to the phenylalanine over 15 residues. The CDR3 DNA has 45 bases and is translated from base 1. The germline V gene (reference sequence) specifies MNHEY as CDR1 and SMNVEV as CDR2.